A selection of T cell receptor beta chains follows, all from one sample in a study of T cells after yellow fever vaccination. TCRdb reanalysed the 5' RACE reads using MiXCR and keeps one entry per CDR3 protein. The sample consists of roughly 74,000 distinct CDR3 sequences, about 6.6% of them appearing once. Sequenced material: CD8+ T cells sorted from PBMCs, taken around 5 days after the first yellow fever vaccination. The receptors were gathered from a man in his late teens or twenties who received the YFV17D yellow fever vaccine. Both conserved end residues are part of each CDR3. The order of the fields is D gene, V gene, clone size, J gene, CDR3 DNA, CDR3 protein. A D gene is named only where the DNA matches it firmly. Clone size, where shown, is once, few, many, or a class for clones that have expanded.

TRBD2,TRBV24-1,-,TRBJ2-1,TGTGCCACCAGTGATCTAGCGGGGGGCCCTACGAGCTCCGACAATGAGCAGTTCTTC,CATSDLAGGPTSSDNEQFF
-,TRBV7-8,-,TRBJ2-1,TGTGCCAGCAGCTTTTCTGGGGTACCCTACAATGAGCAGTTCTTC,CASSFSGVPYNEQFF
-,TRBV9,few,TRBJ1-2,TGTGCCACCACAGATTATGGCTACACCTTC,CATTDYGYTF
TRBD2,TRBV5-1,many,TRBJ2-7,TGCGCCAGCAGCTTTAGGGGCCTAGCGGGGCCCCCTCACGAGCAGTACTTC,CASSFRGLAGPPHEQYF
-,TRBV4-1,many,TRBJ2-7,TGCGCCAGCAGCCAAGATGAGACAGGGAGGAACGAGCAGTACTTC,CASSQDETGRNEQYF
-,TRBV29-1,-,TRBJ1-1,TGCAGCGTTGAAGATCGGGCAAGTTGGACTGAAGCTTTCTTT,CSVEDRASWTEAFF
TRBD2,TRBV5-6,few,TRBJ2-5,TGTGCCAGCAGCCCAATAGCGGGGGCGCCGTACCAAGAGACCCAGTACTTC,CASSPIAGAPYQETQYF
-,TRBV6-1,few,TRBJ1-1,TGTGCCAGCACTACCTTCGGGCTCCAATCTGAAGCTTTCTTT,CASTTFGLQSEAFF
-,TRBV6-4,-,TRBJ2-2,TGTGCCAGCAGTGCCACCGGGCCCACCGGGGAGCTGTTTTTT,CASSATGPTGELFF
-,TRBV4-3,few,TRBJ1-1,TGCGCCAGCAGCCAAGAAGTCAGGTCAACTGAAGCTTTCTTT,CASSQEVRSTEAFF
TRBD1,TRBV13,few,TRBJ1-1,TGTGCCAGCAGCTTAGGGGGTAGGACAGGGTGGATGAACACTGAAGCTTTCTTT,CASSLGGRTGWMNTEAFF
-,TRBV4-1,few,TRBJ1-5,TGCGCCAGCAGCCAGACGGGGCCATATAGCAATCAGCCCCAGCATTTT,CASSQTGPYSNQPQHF
-,TRBV19,many,TRBJ2-6,TGTGCCAGTAGTAACACAGCGAACTCTGGGGCCAACGTCCTGACTTTC,CASSNTANSGANVLTF
-,TRBV29-1,many,TRBJ2-1,TGCAGCGTTACGGGACACAATGAGCAGTTCTTC,CSVTGHNEQFF
TRBD2,TRBV12-3/TRBV12-4,-,TRBJ2-2,TGTGCCAGCAGTTTGGGCGGGGGGGCCGGTTGGACCGGGGAGCTGTTTTTT,CASSLGGGAGWTGELFF
TRBD2,TRBV29-1,few,TRBJ2-2,TGCAGCGTTCTTCCTAGCGGGGGGGAGACAACCACCGGGGAGCTGTTTTTT,CSVLPSGGETTTGELFF
TRBD2,TRBV4-1,-,TRBJ2-1,TGCGCCAGCAGCCAGCTACTAGCGGGGGGCAATGAGCAGTTCTTC,CASSQLLAGGNEQFF
-,TRBV12-3/TRBV12-4,-,TRBJ1-1,TGTGCCAGCAGCATAGGGCGAGTGAACACTGAAGCTTTCTTT,CASSIGRVNTEAFF
-,TRBV4-1,-,TRBJ2-5,TGCGCCAGCAGCCAAGACGCAGGGGTGGAGACCCAGTACTTC,CASSQDAGVETQYF
-,TRBV5-5,-,TRBJ2-5,TGTGCCAGCAGCTTGTGGGGGCGGGAGACCCAGTACTTC,CASSLWGRETQYF
-,TRBV7-2,-,TRBJ1-2,TGTGCCAGCAGCTTCACTTCCCTCGATGGGGCGCCTAATGGCTACACCTTC,CASSFTSLDGAPNGYTF
-,TRBV5-4,many,TRBJ2-1,TGTGCAGGGGGGGCCAATGAGCAGTTCTTC,CAGGANEQFF
TRBD2,TRBV7-6,-,TRBJ2-1,TGTGCCAGCAGCTTAGCTGGGTCTAGCGGGCCACACAATGAGCAGTTCTTC,CASSLAGSSGPHNEQFF
-,TRBV20-1,-,TRBJ2-7,TGCAGTGCTTCCGGGACTTACCCTTCCTACGAGCAGTACTTC,CSASGTYPSYEQYF
TRBD1,TRBV12-3/TRBV12-4,-,TRBJ1-2,TGTGCCAGCAGTTTAGAGGGGACAGGCAACTATGGCTACACCTTC,CASSLEGTGNYGYTF
TRBD1,TRBV4-1,few,TRBJ2-1,TGCGCCAGCAGCCTGGGACAGGGTTCTCCTGGTGAGCAGTTCTTC,CASSLGQGSPGEQFF
TRBD1,TRBV3-1,few,TRBJ1-1,TGTGCCAGCAGCCAGGACAGGGATTTGGGCACTGAAGCTTTCTTT,CASSQDRDLGTEAFF
-,TRBV5-8,-,TRBJ2-3,TGTGCCAGCAGCTTCGAGGGCGATACAGATACGCAGTATTTT,CASSFEGDTDTQYF
-,TRBV6-5,many,TRBJ2-2,TGTGCCAGCAGTTACTCTCAGGGCCACACCGGGGAGCTGTTTTTT,CASSYSQGHTGELFF
-,TRBV30,many,TRBJ2-7,TGTGCCTCAAATGGCCCGAGGAGGAACAACTACGAGCAGTACTTC,CASNGPRRNNYEQYF
-,TRBV19,few,TRBJ1-6,TGTGCCAGTAGTTCCGAGTCCTGGGGAGATTCACCCCTCCACTTT,CASSSESWGDSPLHF
-,TRBV9,many,TRBJ2-5,TGTGCCAGCACCGACGCTGGGGAGACCCAGTACTTC,CASTDAGETQYF
-,TRBV5-5,few,TRBJ2-1,TGTGCCAGCAGTTACAGCTCCTACAATGAGCAGTTCTTC,CASSYSSYNEQFF
TRBD1,TRBV28,few,TRBJ2-7,TGTGCCAGCAGTTGGACAGGGGCAACGAGCGAGCAGTACTTC,CASSWTGATSEQYF
-,TRBV2,few,TRBJ2-1,TGTGCCAGCAGCTCGTGGTCCTACAATGAGCAGTTCTTC,CASSSWSYNEQFF
-,TRBV5-1,many,TRBJ1-1,TGCGCCAGCAGCCTGGAATTCCTGAACACTGAAGCTTTCTTT,CASSLEFLNTEAFF
-,TRBV19,many,TRBJ2-3,TGTGCCAGTAGTTTACCTGACCGAGCAGATACGCAGTATTTT,CASSLPDRADTQYF
-,TRBV18,few,TRBJ1-3,TGTGCCAGCTTCGGGTCGAGCTATGGAAACACCATATATTTT,CASFGSSYGNTIYF
-,TRBV7-3,few,TRBJ2-1,TGTGCCAGCAGCTCCGGGGATGAGCAGTTCTTC,CASSSGDEQFF
TRBD2,TRBV12-3/TRBV12-4,many,TRBJ2-5,TGTGCCAGCGGGCGGCTAGCGGGGGCCCAAGAGACCCAGTACTTC,CASGRLAGAQETQYF
-,TRBV20-1,few,TRBJ1-5,TGCAGTGCCCCCCCGGGGGGCAATCAGCCCCAGCATTTT,CSAPPGGNQPQHF
-,TRBV5-6,many,TRBJ1-5,TGTGCCAGCAGCTTAACAAGGGGCGTCTATAGCAATCAGCCCCAGCATTTT,CASSLTRGVYSNQPQHF